The 21 T cell receptor beta chains given below trace back to one sample, sequenced in a study of cytomegalovirus exposure and HLA in healthy donors. Use of 60 Vbeta and 13 Jbeta primers characterized the PCR. Generated by immunoSEQ multiplex PCR, the TCRdb table keeps only in-frame clones and is missing some. Among about 89,000 clones listed, under 80% were seen once. Sequencing was carried out using PBMCs. Receptors were obtained from a male donor in good health and CMV-seronegative.

The rearrangement uses TRBV7-8 and TRBJ1-1, with TRBD1 identical over 9 bases. V trimming: 8 bases; J trimming: 3 bases; junction bases outside the gene matches: 10. Per germline, CDR1 SGHVS and CDR2 FQNEAQ. The CDR3 is made up of 15 amino acids. The CDR3 DNA follows: TGTGCCAGCCACAGGGGGCTAGTGAGGGACACTGAAGCTTTCTTT. Translating it yields CASHRGLVRDTEAFF.

This clone has just a few counts. The chain recombines TRBV7-9 with TRBJ2-7; TRBD2 is a possible D gene (5 bases). Germline lookup yields CDR1 SEHNR and CDR2 FQNEAQ (reference sequence). The CDR3 has 14 residues. The V and J ends lost 5 bases and 7 bases respectively, with 18 bases between them. In nucleotides, the CDR3 is TGTGCCAGCAGCCGCGGCTCGGTTCCGGGAGAGCAGTACTTC. It specifies CASSRGSVPGEQYF.

CDR3 coding DNA: TGCGCCAGCAGCCAAGAGTTGGCTGGCAGGGGCTCCTACGAGCAGTACTTC. Encoded protein: CASSQELAGRGSYEQYF. The chain joins TRBV4-1 to TRBJ2-7; D might be TRBD1 (6 bases). Germline V CDR1 and CDR2: MGHRA, YSYEKL. The V gene lost 0 bases and the J gene lost 0 bases, with 15 bases spanning the gap. This CDR3 contains 17 residues.

This clone was observed once. V gene TRBV4-1 combines with J gene TRBJ1-2; TRBD1 matches at 7 bases. V was pared by 4 bases and J by 8 bases, with 16 bases of the junction left unmatched. CDR3 length equals 16 residues. The germline V gene has CDR1 MGHRA and CDR2 YSYEKL. CDR3 sequence reads: CASSPTGTDNYRGYTF. As DNA, the CDR3 is TGCGCCAGCAGCCCCACCGGGACAGATAACTATAGGGGCTACACCTTC.

The chain is built from TRBV4-3 and TRBJ1-1, with 12 bases identical to TRBD1. V gave up 3 bases and J gave up 3 bases; unmatched junction bases: 5. The CDR3 has 16 amino acids. Germline values: CDR1 LGHNA, CDR2 YSLEER. This chain's CDR3 is CASSHGTGGRDTEAFF. CDR3 coding DNA: TGCGCCAGCAGCCACGGGACAGGGGGCCGCGACACTGAAGCTTTCTTT.

The J gene is TRBJ1-1, the V gene TRBV25-1; TRBD1 matches 8 bases. In germline, CDR1 is MGHDK, CDR2 SYGVNS. There are 15 residues in the CDR3. The V gene end was trimmed by 8 bases and the J gene end by 4 bases; junction bases not matched to a gene: 12. CDR3 nucleotide sequence: TGTGCCAGCGGACCCCAATGGACAGGGACCACTGAAGCTTTCTTT. Translating it yields CASGPQWTGTTEAFF.

The chain links TRBV5-1 to TRBJ2-3; possibly TRBD1 for D (6 bases). The germline gives CDR1 SGHRS, CDR2 YFSETQ. With 2 bases removed from V and 0 bases from J, the gap between germline ends came to 10 bases. The CDR3 sequence is 15 residues long. The DNA for the CDR3 is TGCGCCAGCAGCTTAGGACAGTCTAGCACAGATACGCAGTATTTT. Encoded protein: CASSLGQSSTDTQYF. The full variable domain, in which reference TRBV5-1 and TRBJ2-3 provide the parts outside the CDR3, is KAGVTQTPRYLIKTRGQQVTLSCSPISGHRSVSWYQQTPGQGLQFLFEYFSETQRNKGNFPGRFSGRQFSNSRSEMNVSTLELGDSALYLCASSLGQSSTDTQYFGPGTRLTVL.

The genes are TRBV28 and TRBJ1-3; D not certain. This CDR3 spans 17 amino acids. CDR1 is MDHEN and CDR2 is SYDVKM in the germline V gene. V lost 8 bases to trimming and J lost 0 bases, with 20 bases between them. The CDR3 bases are TGTGCCAGCTACAGACGCAGCCAACGAATCTCTGGAAACACCATATATTTT. Encoded protein: CASYRRSQRISGNTIYF.

CDR3 sequence (DNA): TGTGCCAGCAGTTCTAGGGGCCGCAGCTCCTATAATTCACCCCTCCACTTT. It yields the protein CASSSRGRSSYNSPLHF. The chain is built from TRBV2 and TRBJ1-6; TRBD1 might be the D (5 bases). This CDR3 contains 17 residues. Germline CDR1 is SNHLY and CDR2 is FYNNEI. The V and J ends lost 5 bases and 0 bases respectively, with 14 bases between them. Full variable domain (outside the CDR3, taken from reference TRBV2 and TRBJ1-6): EPEVTQTPSHQVTQMGQEVILRCVPISNHLYFYWYRQILGQKVEFLVSFYNNEISEKSEIFDDQFSVERPDGSNFTLKIRSTKLEDSAMYFCASSSRGRSSYNSPLHFGNGTRLTVT.

This clone was found a few times. V gene TRBV6-1 combines with J gene TRBJ2-7, with D possibly matching TRBD2 (5 bases). V gave up 5 bases and J gave up 3 bases, with 14 bases separating them. Germline V CDR1 and CDR2: MNHNS, SASEGT. This CDR3 comprises 14 residues. The CDR3 protein is CASSKLEEGYEQYF. CDR3 bases: TGTGCCAGCAGTAAACTAGAAGAAGGCTACGAGCAGTACTTC.

As concerns this clone: This specimen includes other DNA sequences encoding the same CDR3. The chain joins TRBV5-1 to TRBJ2-3; 10 bases fit TRBD2. Germline V gene data show CDR1 as SGHRS and CDR2 as YFSETQ. Trimming removed 0 bases from V and 6 bases from J; junction bases left unmatched: 13. This CDR3 is built from 18 residues. This CDR3 is CASSLVSQSSGSTDTQYF. DNA for the CDR3: TGCGCCAGCAGCTTGGTATCCCAGTCTAGCGGGAGTACGGATACGCAGTATTTT.

The chain is built from TRBV11-2 and TRBJ2-6; D is unresolved. Trimming shortened V by 3 bases and J by 0 bases, and 6 bases separated the two germline ends. The CDR3 runs to 15 residues. Per germline, CDR1 SGHAT and CDR2 FQNNGV. The CDR3 coding sequence is TGTGCCAGCAGCTTTCTCGTCTCTGGGGCCAACGTCCTGACTTTC. Its protein product is CASSFLVSGANVLTF.

This clone was detected once. This chain joins TRBV4-3 and TRBJ1-3; perhaps TRBD1 as D (5 bases). CDR1 and CDR2 from the germline V gene are LGHNA and YSLEER. The CDR3 covers 15 residues. With 4 bases removed from V and 0 bases from J, the gap between germline ends came to 10 bases. CDR3 DNA sequence: TGCGCCAGCAGCCTCACGGGACTCTCTGGAAACACCATATATTTT. Protein: CASSLTGLSGNTIYF.

This rearrangement joins TRBV11-2 to TRBJ2-2, with 11 bases lining up with TRBD2. Germline V lookup: CDR1 SGHAT, CDR2 FQNNGV. The CDR3 has 16 residues. The V segment lost 5 bases and the J segment 5 bases; nucleotides outside the gene matches: 7. The CDR3 DNA reads TGTGCCAGCAGCCCATTAGCGGGGGGGCCGACCGGGGAGCTGTTTTTT. It is translated as CASSPLAGGPTGELFF.

J is TRBJ1-5 and V is TRBV2; 7 bases match TRBD1. With V trimmed by 6 bases and J by 6 bases, 14 bases remained unmatched. CDR1 is SNHLY and CDR2 is FYNNEI in the germline V gene. This CDR3 has 16 residues. The CDR3 spells CASSEMTGSPIQPQHF. In DNA form, the CDR3 reads TGTGCCAGCAGCGAGATGACAGGGAGTCCCATTCAGCCCCAGCATTTT.

The chain couples TRBV11-2 to TRBJ2-1; 10 bases fit TRBD2. Germline values: CDR1 SGHAT, CDR2 FQNNGV. The V gene end was trimmed by 3 bases and the J gene end by 7 bases; junction bases not matched to a gene: 9. CDR3 size: 16 residues. CDR3 bases: TGTGCCAGCAGCTTTTCAGCGGGGGGGCTTCGAAATGAGCAGTTCTTC. This sequence encodes CASSFSAGGLRNEQFF.

CDR3 in amino acids: CASSLRGSEVNIQYF. CDR3 in DNA: TGTGCCAGCAGTTTAAGGGGCAGTGAAGTGAACATTCAGTACTTC. The V and J genes are TRBV28 and TRBJ2-4, with D maybe TRBD1 (5 bases). V was shortened by 2 bases and J by 7 bases, with 15 bases between the two germline ends. CDR1 is MDHEN and CDR2 is SYDVKM in the germline V gene. The CDR3 totals 15 residues. The whole variable domain, filled in from reference TRBV28 and TRBJ2-4, reads DVKVTQSSRYLVKRTGEKVFLECVQDMDHENMFWYRQDPGLGLRLIYFSYDVKMKEKGDIPEGYSVSREKKERFSLILESASTNQTSMYLCASSLRGSEVNIQYFGAGTRLSVL.

This clone appeared a few times. The rearrangement uses TRBV6-5 and TRBJ2-7; D may be TRBD1 (5 bases). Germline CDR1 and CDR2: MNHEY and SVGAGI. This CDR3 has 15 residues. V lost 2 bases to trimming and J lost 5 bases, with 16 bases between them. In DNA, the CDR3 is TGTGCCAGCAGTTACAGGGCAGGGCTCGGCGACGAGCAGTACTTC. Translation gives CASSYRAGLGDEQYF.

The genes are TRBV7-8 and TRBJ2-5; the D gene is possibly TRBD1 (6 bases). The germline gives CDR1 SGHVS, CDR2 FQNEAQ. This CDR3 contains 16 residues. V shed 5 bases and J shed 0 bases, with 16 bases lying between them. CDR3 DNA sequence: TGTGCCAGCAGCCAGGGGCAGGACCCGTACCAAGAGACCCAGTACTTC. Translating gives CASSQGQDPYQETQYF.

The chain recombines TRBV5-6 with TRBJ2-5, with TRBD1 matching 10 bases. The DNA end favors TRBJ2-7, so the J call may be wrong. CDR1 SGHDT and CDR2 YYEEEE come from the germline V gene. The CDR3 sequence is 16 residues long. DNA of the CDR3: TGTGCCAGCAGCTTCCGACAGGGGGCGAACTCCTACGAGCAGTACTTC. Translating it yields CASSFRQGANSYEQYF.

This chain uses TRBV29-1 with TRBJ1-3, with TRBD1 matching over 10 bases. The trim removed 4 bases at V and 3 bases at J, leaving 3 bases unmatched. Germline V CDR1 and CDR2: SQVTM, ANQGSEA. The CDR3 is 14 residues long. CDR3 coding DNA: TGCAGCGTTGTCCGGGACAGGGGTGGAAACACCATATATTTT. Translating it yields CSVVRDRGGNTIYF.